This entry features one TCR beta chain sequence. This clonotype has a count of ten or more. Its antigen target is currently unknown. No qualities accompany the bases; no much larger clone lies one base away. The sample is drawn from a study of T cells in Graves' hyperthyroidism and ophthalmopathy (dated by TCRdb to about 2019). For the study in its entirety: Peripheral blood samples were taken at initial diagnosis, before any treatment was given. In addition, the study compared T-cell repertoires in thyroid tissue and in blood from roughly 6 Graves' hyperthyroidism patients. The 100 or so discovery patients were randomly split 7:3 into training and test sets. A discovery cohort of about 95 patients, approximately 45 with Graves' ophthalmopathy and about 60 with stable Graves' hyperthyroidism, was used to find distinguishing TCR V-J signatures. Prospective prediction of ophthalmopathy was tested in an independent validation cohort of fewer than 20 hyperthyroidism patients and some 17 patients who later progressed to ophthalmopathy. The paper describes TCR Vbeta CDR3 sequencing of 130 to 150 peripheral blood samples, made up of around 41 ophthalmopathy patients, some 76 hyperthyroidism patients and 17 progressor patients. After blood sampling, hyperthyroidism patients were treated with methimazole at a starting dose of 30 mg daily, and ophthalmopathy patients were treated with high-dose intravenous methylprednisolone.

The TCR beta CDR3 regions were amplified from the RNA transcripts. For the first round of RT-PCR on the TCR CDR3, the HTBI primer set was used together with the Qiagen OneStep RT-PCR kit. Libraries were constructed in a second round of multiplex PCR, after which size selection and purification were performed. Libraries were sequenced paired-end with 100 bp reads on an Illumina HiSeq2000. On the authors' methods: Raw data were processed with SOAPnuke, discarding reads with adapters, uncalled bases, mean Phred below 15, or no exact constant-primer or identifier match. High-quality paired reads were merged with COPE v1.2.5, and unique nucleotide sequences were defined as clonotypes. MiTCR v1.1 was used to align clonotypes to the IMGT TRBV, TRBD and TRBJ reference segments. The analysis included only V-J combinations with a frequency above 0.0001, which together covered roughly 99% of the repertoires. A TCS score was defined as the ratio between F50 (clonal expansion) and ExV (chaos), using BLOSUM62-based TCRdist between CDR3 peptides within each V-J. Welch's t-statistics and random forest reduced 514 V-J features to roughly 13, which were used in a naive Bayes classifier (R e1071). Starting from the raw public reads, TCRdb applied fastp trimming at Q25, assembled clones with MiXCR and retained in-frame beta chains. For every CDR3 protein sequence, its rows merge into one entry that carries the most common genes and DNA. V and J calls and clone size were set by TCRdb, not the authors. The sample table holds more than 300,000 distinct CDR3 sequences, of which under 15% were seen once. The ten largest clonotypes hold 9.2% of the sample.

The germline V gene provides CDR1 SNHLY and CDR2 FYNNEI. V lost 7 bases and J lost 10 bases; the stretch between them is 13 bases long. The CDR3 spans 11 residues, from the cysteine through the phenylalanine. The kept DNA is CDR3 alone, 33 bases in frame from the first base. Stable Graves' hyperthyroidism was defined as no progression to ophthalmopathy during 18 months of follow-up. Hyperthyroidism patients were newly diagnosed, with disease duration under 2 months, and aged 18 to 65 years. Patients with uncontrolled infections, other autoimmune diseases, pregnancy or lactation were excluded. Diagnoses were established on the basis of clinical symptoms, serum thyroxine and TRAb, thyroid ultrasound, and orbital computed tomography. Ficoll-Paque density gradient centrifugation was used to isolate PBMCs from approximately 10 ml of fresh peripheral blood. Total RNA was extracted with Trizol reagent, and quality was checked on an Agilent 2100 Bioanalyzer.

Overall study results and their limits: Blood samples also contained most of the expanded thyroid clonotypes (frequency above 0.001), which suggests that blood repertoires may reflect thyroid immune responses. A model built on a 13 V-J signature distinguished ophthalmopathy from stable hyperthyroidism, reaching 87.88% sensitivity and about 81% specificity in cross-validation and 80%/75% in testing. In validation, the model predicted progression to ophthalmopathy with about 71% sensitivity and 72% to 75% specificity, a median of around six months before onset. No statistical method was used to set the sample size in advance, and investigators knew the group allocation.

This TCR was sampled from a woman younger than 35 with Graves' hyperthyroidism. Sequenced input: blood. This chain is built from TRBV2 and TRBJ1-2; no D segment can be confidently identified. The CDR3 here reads CASNRVEDYTF. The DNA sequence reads TGTGCCAGCAATCGGGTGGAGGACTACACCTTC. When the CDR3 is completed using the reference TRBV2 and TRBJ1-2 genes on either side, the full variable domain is EPEVTQTPSHQVTQMGQEVILRCVPISNHLYFYWYRQILGQKVEFLVSFYNNEISEKSEIFDDQFSVERPDGSNFTLKIRSTKLEDSAMYFCASNRVEDYTFGSGTRLTVV.